This is a list of T cell receptor beta chains from one sample in a study of cytomegalovirus exposure and HLA in healthy donors. TCRdb's table, derived via immunoSEQ multiplex PCR, lists solely in-frame clones and lacks some. The repertoire holds tens of thousands of clones, with approximately 93% as singletons. Input material: PBMCs. The receptors derive from a man between 18 and 29 years old in good health and CMV-seronegative. Both conserved end residues are part of each CDR3. The D gene is left open where the match is weak. Expanded clones are given a class, and other clones once, few, many or no size at all.

j_call cdr3_length clone_size d_call v_call cdr3_nt cdr3_aa
TRBJ2-7 14 - - TRBV19 TGTGCCACGAAGGAGAAGGGGATTTCCTACGAGCAGTACTTC CATKEKGISYEQYF
TRBJ1-5 14 - - TRBV7-2 TGTGCCAGCAGCCCGACAGGACTCAATCAGCCCCAGCATTTT CASSPTGLNQPQHF
TRBJ2-7 15 - TRBD1 TRBV15 TGTGCCACCAGCAGAGATAGAGGACAGGGCTACGAGCAGTACTTC CATSRDRGQGYEQYF
TRBJ1-2 11 - - TRBV30 TGTGCCTGGGACAAGAACTATGGCTACACCTTC CAWDKNYGYTF
TRBJ2-1 14 - TRBD1 TRBV7-9 TGTGCCAGCAGCCCCGGACAGGGCAAAAATGAGCAGTTCTTC CASSPGQGKNEQFF
TRBJ1-5 13 - - TRBV5-1 TGCGCCAGCAGCCGTGGTAGTGGTCAGCCCCAGCATTTT CASSRGSGQPQHF
TRBJ1-2 13 - TRBD1 TRBV27 TGTGCCAGCAGTTTACAGGGGGGCGGGGGCTACACCTTC CASSLQGGGGYTF
TRBJ2-3 15 - TRBD2 TRBV6-4 TGTGCCAGCAGTGACTCAAGCGGGGGGGCAGATACGCAGTATTTT CASSDSSGGADTQYF
TRBJ2-7 13 - - TRBV5-1 TGCGCCAGCAGCTTAGGGGTAGCCTACGAGCAGTACTTC CASSLGVAYEQYF
TRBJ1-5 13 - TRBD1 TRBV6-5 TGTGCCAGCAAGCAGGGGGCGAATCAGCCCCAGCATTTT CASKQGANQPQHF
TRBJ1-2 16 - TRBD1 TRBV4-1 TGCGCCAGCAGCCAAGTCACGACAGGGGTAGGTCGAGGCTACACCTTC CASSQVTTGVGRGYTF
TRBJ2-1 13 - - TRBV5-1 TGCGCCAGCAGCACAGACACTGACAATGAGCAGTTCTTC CASSTDTDNEQFF
TRBJ2-1 17 - TRBD2 TRBV5-1 TGCGCCAGCAGCTTGGGAGGGACGGGACTAGGTTATACTGAGCAGTTCTTC CASSLGGTGLGYTEQFF
TRBJ1-2 13 - - TRBV7-9 TGTGCCAGCAGCTTTGCCCGGGAAATCGGCTACACCTTC CASSFAREIGYTF
TRBJ1-1 13 - - TRBV30 TGTGCCTGGAGTCCCTGGACGGGAACTGAAGCTTTCTTT CAWSPWTGTEAFF
TRBJ2-1 13 once TRBD2 TRBV28 TGTGCCAGCAGTTCCGGACTAGTTAATGAGCAGTTCTTC CASSSGLVNEQFF
TRBJ2-7 15 - - TRBV6-5 TGTGCCAGCAGTCCCTCAGGGGCCATAGCCTACGAGCAGTACTTC CASSPSGAIAYEQYF
TRBJ1-2 15 - TRBD1 TRBV6-5 TGTGCCAGCAGTCCTCCGGGACAGGGGGCGTATGGCTACACCTTC CASSPPGQGAYGYTF
TRBJ1-1 17 - - TRBV2 TGTGCCAGCAGTGAAGGAAAGGGGCGGGGGTTTAACACTGAAGCTTTCTTT CASSEGKGRGFNTEAFF
TRBJ2-1 17 - - TRBV5-6 TGTGCCAGCAGCTATAAGTCAGGGGCGGGAGTTATCGATGAGCAGTTCTTC CASSYKSGAGVIDEQFF
TRBJ2-7 13 - - TRBV7-9 TGTGCCAGCAGCTTAACCAGGGTACCGGAGCAGTACTTC CASSLTRVPEQYF
TRBJ1-5 13 - - TRBV7-9 TGTGCCAGCAGCTTAGATCAGGGCCAGCCCCAGCATTTT CASSLDQGQPQHF
TRBJ1-2 11 - - TRBV6-1 TGTGCCAGCAAGGAACAGGTTCAGCACACCTTC CASKEQVQHTF
TRBJ2-7 15 - - TRBV5-1 TGCGCCAGCAGCTTGGCCGCACCGGGTTCCTACGAGCAGTACTTC CASSLAAPGSYEQYF
TRBJ2-1 15 - - TRBV28 TGTGCCAGCAGTTCCCCCCGACTGGCTCGCAATGAGCAGTTCTTC CASSSPRLARNEQFF
TRBJ2-1 16 once - TRBV30 TGTGCCTGGAGTGTACGTGCAGGGCGCGGGAACAATGAGCAGTTCTTC CAWSVRAGRGNNEQFF
TRBJ2-7 15 - TRBD1 TRBV27 TGTGCCAGCAGTCCACGGACAGGGGGCGATTACGAGCAGTACTTC CASSPRTGGDYEQYF
TRBJ2-4 15 - - TRBV28 TGTGCCAGCAGCCGCAGCGTTGCGGCCAAAAACATTCAGTACTTC CASSRSVAAKNIQYF
TRBJ1-1 11 once - TRBV5-8 TGTGCCAGCAGCCTAGGACAGGAAGCTTTCTTT CASSLGQEAFF